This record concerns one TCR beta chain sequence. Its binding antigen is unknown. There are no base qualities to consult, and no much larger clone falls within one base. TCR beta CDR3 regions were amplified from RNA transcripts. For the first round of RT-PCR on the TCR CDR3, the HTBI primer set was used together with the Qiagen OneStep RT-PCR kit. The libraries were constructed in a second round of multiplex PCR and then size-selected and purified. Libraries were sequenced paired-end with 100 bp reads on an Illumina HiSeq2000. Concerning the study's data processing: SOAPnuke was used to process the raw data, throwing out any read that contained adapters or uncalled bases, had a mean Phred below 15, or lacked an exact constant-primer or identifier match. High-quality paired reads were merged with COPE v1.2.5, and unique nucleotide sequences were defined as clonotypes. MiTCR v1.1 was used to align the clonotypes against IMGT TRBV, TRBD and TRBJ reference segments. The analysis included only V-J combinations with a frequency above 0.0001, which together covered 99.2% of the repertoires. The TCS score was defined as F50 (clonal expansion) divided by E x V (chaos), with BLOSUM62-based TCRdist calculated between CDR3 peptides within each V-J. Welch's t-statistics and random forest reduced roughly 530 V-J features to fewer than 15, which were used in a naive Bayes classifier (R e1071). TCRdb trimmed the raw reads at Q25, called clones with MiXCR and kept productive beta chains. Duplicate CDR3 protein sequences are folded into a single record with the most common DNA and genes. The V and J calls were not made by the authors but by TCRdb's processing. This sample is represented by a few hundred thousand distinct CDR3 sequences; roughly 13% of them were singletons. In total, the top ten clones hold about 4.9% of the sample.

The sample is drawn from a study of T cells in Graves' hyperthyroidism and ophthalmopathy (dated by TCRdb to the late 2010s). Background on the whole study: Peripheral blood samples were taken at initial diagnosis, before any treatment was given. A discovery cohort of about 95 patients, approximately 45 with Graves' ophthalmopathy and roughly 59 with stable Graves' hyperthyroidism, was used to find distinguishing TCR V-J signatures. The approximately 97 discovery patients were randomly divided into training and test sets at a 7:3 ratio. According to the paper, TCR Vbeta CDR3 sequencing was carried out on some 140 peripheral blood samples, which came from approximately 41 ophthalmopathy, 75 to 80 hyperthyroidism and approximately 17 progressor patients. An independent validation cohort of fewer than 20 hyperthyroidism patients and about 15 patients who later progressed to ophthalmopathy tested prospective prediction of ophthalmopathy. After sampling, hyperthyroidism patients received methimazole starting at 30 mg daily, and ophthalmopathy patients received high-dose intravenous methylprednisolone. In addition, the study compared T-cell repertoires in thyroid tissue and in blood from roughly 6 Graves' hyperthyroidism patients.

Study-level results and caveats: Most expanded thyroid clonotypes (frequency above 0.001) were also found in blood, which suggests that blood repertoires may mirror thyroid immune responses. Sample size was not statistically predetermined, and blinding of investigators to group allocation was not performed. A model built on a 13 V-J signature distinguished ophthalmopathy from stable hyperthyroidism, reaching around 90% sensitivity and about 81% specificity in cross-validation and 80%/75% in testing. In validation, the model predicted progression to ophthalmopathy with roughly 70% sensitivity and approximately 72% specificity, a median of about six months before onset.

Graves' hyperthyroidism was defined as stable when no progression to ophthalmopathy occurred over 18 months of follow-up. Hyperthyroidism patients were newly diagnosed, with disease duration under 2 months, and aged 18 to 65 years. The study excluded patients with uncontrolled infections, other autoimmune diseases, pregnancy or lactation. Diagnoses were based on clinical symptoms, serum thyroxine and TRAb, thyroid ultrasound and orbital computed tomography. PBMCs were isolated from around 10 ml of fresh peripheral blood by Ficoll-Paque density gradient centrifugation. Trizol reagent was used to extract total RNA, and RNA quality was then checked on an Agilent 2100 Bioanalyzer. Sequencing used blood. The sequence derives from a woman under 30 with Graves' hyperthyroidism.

The CDR3 here reads CASTNTDTYEQYF. In nucleotide form, the sequence is TGTGCCAGTACCAACACCGACACCTACGAGCAGTACTTC. Recombination connected TRBV19 to TRBJ2-7; the D gene identity is not certain. The CDR3 runs 13 residues from the cysteine to the phenylalanine. This entry keeps only the CDR3 DNA: 39 bases, framed from base 1. The germline V gene (reference sequence) supplies CDR1 LNHDA and CDR2 SQIVND. V is pared back by 7 bases and J by 2 bases, with 12 bases lying between the germline termini. Outside the CDR3, residues come from the reference TRBV19 and TRBJ2-7 proteins, so the full variable domain is: DGGITQSPKYLFRKEGQNVTLSCEQNLNHDAMYWYRQDPGQGLRLIYYSQIVNDFQKGDIAEGYSVSREKKESFPLTVTSAQKNPTAFYLCASTNTDTYEQYFGPGTRLTVT.